The present entry profiles one TCR beta chain with its context. Its antigen remains undetermined. No qualities accompany the bases; no much larger clone lies one base away. The record originates from a study of identical twins (dated by TCRdb to the mid-2010s). With respect to the entire study: The study deep-sequenced TCR alpha and beta repertoires from monozygotic twins, unrelated adults of various ages and cord blood to test whether fetal clonotypes persist. To rule out contamination, the twin experiments were replicated at different times with different library preparation protocols.

The paper's findings and limits, for the study overall: Abundant cord blood beta clonotypes had fewer insertions, young adult naive repertoires showed a similar but weaker trend, and memory repertoires showed no such trend. Because the same donors could not be followed over many years, conclusions were based on cross-sectional statistical analysis. The excess sharing between twins in beta out-of-frame sequences was weaker because fewer shared sequences reduced the signal-to-noise ratio. Compared with coincidental sharing between unrelated individuals, out-of-frame TCR alpha sequences shared between twins showed an excess of sequences with low generation probability. Out-of-frame TCR alpha sharing in monozygotic twins was systematically underestimated by recombination models, whereas sharing between unrelated individuals was in agreement with the recombination models. Zero-insertion analyses could be partly confounded by invariant T cells such as MAIT and iNKT, though diverse VJ usage argued against such confounding for most clonotypes.

The library came from 5' RACE. TCRdb records Illumina HiSeq 2000 as the sequencer. Template switching introduced a universal primer binding site; the final cDNA contained a unique molecular identifier, enabling accurate counting of TCR cDNA molecules. Specific primers in the conserved constant-segment region were used to synthesize first-strand cDNA for the TCR alpha and beta chains. To control for contamination, every cDNA library carried two barcodes: a SMART-Mk sample barcode plus Illumina barcodes. Two successive PCR steps introduced TruSeq adapter sequences along with Illumina sample barcodes. The TCR alpha and beta cDNA libraries were sequenced on the Illumina HiSeq platform using custom primers. The published analysis was carried out like this. MiGEC processed the raw reads to extract unique molecular identifiers, while MiXCR was used to determine the CDR3 positions. For each individual, recombination models were inferred using an EM algorithm with the repgenHMM and IGoR tools. Shared clonotype analysis was performed with the tcR package in R, normalizing sharing by the product of cloneset sizes. Out-of-frame nonproductive sequences were analyzed to study raw recombination free of thymic and clonal selection effects. The public reads were reanalyzed by TCRdb: fastp trimming at Q25, MiXCR alignment, in-frame beta chains only. CDR3 protein duplicates are merged, each entry listing the most common genes and DNA. For this entry, the V and J calls and clone size follow TCRdb and not the study's own pipeline. For this sample there are around 690,000 distinct CDR3 sequences; 21% appear just once. The ten largest clones add up to 4% to 4.5% of the sample.

Every donor was a healthy Caucasian. Three pairs of female monozygotic twins, all aged 18 to 29 years, made up the twin cohort. Peripheral blood mononuclear cells were the source from which RNA for the TCR libraries was isolated. Trimming removed 3 bases from V and 1 base from J; the gene matches leave 7 bases unexplained. Counted from cysteine to phenylalanine, this CDR3 has 16 amino acids. Of the read, only the CDR3 DNA is kept; its 48 bases are in frame from base 1. Via the germline V gene (reference sequence), CDR1 is DFQATT and CDR2 SNEGSKA. These data were also filed under a second study, of T cells expressing NK-cell markers. The second study reports: About eight donors provided sorted CD3+CD56+NKG2C+, CD3+CD56+NKG2C- and CD3+CD56-NKG2C+ T-cell subsets, whose TCR beta-chain repertoires were profiled. Seven of the eight sequenced donors were HCMV-seropositive and one was HCMV-seronegative. To restrict sorting to alphabetaTCR-expressing T cells, an anti-gammadeltaTCR antibody was added in several experiments. For more than 5 donors, the dominant CD3+CD56+NKG2C+ clonotypes were among the top 10 CD8+ clonotypes and accounted for 1.0-7.0% of CD8+ T cells. Those dominant clonotypes were again the most abundant among CD3+CD56-NKG2C+ cells in a handful of donors, at about 28.3-60.1%. It remained unclear whether the expanded NKG2C-expressing T cell clones were specific for HCMV antigens. The study sequenced eight donors, all healthy volunteers chosen at random: three men and five women. HCMV-specific IgG was detected in serum with a commercial ELISA kit to determine HCMV serostatus. For about six donors, bulk peripheral blood T-cell repertoires were additionally sequenced from unsorted PBMC. Reads were demultiplexed and grouped by UMI with MIGEC, and clonotypes were assembled and quantified with MiTCR. To remove erroneous sequences, TCR cDNA sequences were retained only when supported by two or more reads. The tcR package was used for downstream repertoire analysis, with clonotypes matched between fractions based on CDR3 nucleotide sequence plus V segment. VDJmatch was used to annotate antigen specificity against VDJdb, with one amino acid substitution in CDR3 permitted.

This clonotype was obtained from a woman in her late teens or twenties in good health. The V gene is TRBV20-1 and the J gene is TRBJ2-2, and TRBD2 matches 8 of the central bases. Sequencing was performed on PBMCs. The DNA sequence reads TGCAGTGCTAGTAAGCGGCTAGCGGGGAACACCGGGGAGCTGTTTTTT. This codes for CSASKRLAGNTGELFF.